This TCR beta chain stems from a study of blood T cell repertoires in COVID-19. Generated by immunoSEQ multiplex PCR, the TCRdb table keeps only in-frame clones and is missing some. Counted here are about 120,000 clones, 65% to 90% occurring once; the ten biggest clones make up 9.5% to 13%. From germline, CDR1 is SGHTA and CDR2 FQGTGA. Trimming removed 4 bases at V and 8 bases at J, with 9 bases between. This CDR3 has 12 amino acids. This clonotype was obtained from a man aged 80 or over with acute or convalescent COVID-19. Sequencing used peripheral blood. The J gene is TRBJ1-3, the V gene TRBV7-3; D remains ambiguous. CDR3 residues: CASSYPYYTIYF. Written as DNA, the CDR3 is TGTGCCAGCAGCTACCCCTACTACACCATATATTTT.